This entry describes one T cell receptor (beta chain). The target antigen is unknown. This sample's treatment: roughly 10-day PBMC culture with coronavirus spike peptide pools or control peptides (ViraFEST assay). With the Oncomine TCR Beta short-read assay, DNA from cultured CD4+ T cells was sequenced. TCRdb called the PCR reads again in MiXCR, with one record for every CDR3 protein. The sample consists of approximately 11,000 distinct CDR3 sequences, 29% of them appearing once. The data stem from a study of vaccination and CD4 T cells after COVID-19. Study overall: Sampling post-COVID took place a median 101 days after diagnosis (range 35 to 161). Control cultures were given a CEFX pool, an HIV-1 Nef pool, or no peptide.

Germline-derived CDR1 and CDR2 are DFQATT and SNEGSKA (reference sequence). The length of the CDR3 is 15 residues. V lost 0 bases and J lost 1, with 12 bases in between. Points from the study as a whole: For SARS-CoV-2-reactive clonotypes, the median went from approximately 23 to 38, a nonsignificant increase.

The chain combines TRBV20-1 with TRBJ1-1; D gene uncertain. The sequencing sample was made of cultured CD4+ T cells from blood. The receptor was isolated from a human donor with COVID-19. CDR3 residues: CSARDPAGRNTEAFF. The CDR3 DNA reads as TGCAGTGCTAGAGATCCAGCCGGACGGAACACTGAAGCTTTCTTT.